Below, 15 T cell receptor beta chains from the same sample are listed, as sequenced in a study of blood T cell repertoires in COVID-19. The table came from immunoSEQ multiplex PCR; TCRdb's copy has only in-frame clones and leaves some out. The sample carries over 200,000 clones, around nine tenths recorded once. Input material: peripheral blood. The receptors originated from a man aged 35 to 55 with acute or convalescent COVID-19.

This clone was recorded only once. The chain employs TRBV4-3 and TRBJ2-7; D gene uncertain. Germline loops: CDR1 LGHNA, CDR2 YSLEER. Between the trimmed V and J ends, which lost 0 bases and 1 base, there was a span of 10 bases. This CDR3 has 15 amino acids. CDR3 in amino acids: CASSQDGPPSYEQYF. The DNA for the CDR3 is TGCGCCAGCAGCCAAGATGGGCCACCTTCCTACGAGCAGTACTTC.

The count of this clone is one. The CDR3 reads CASSATGAGGRHEQFF. The CDR3 DNA is TGTGCCAGCAGCGCCACAGGGGCGGGAGGGAGGCATGAGCAGTTCTTC. The V and J genes are TRBV5-4 and TRBJ2-1; 9 bases align to TRBD2. The CDR3 spans 16 residues. Germline assignment: CDR1 SGHNT and CDR2 YYREEE (reference sequence). The J segment lost 8 bases and the V segment lost 4 bases, leaving 13 bases of the junction unmatched. Supplemented by reference TRBV5-4 and TRBJ2-1, the full variable domain reads ETGVTQSPTHLIKTRGQQVTLRCSSQSGHNTVSWYQQALGQGPQFIFQYYREEENGRGNFPPRFSGLQFPNYSSELNVNALELDDSALYLCASSATGAGGRHEQFFGPGTRLTVL.

The gene calls are TRBV18 and TRBJ1-3; D gene uncertain. This CDR3 comprises 16 residues. V lost 6 bases and J 1 base, leaving 16 bases between the germline ends. Germline V lookup: CDR1 KGHSH, CDR2 LQKENI. CDR3 coding DNA: TGTGCCAGCTCGGCACTAGGACGTGGGTCTGGAAACACCATATATTTT. Protein sequence: CASSALGRGSGNTIYF.

The CDR3 bases are TGTGCCAGCTCCCTGACTAGCCCCGGAATTGGTAGAGGGGAGACCCAGTACTTC. Its translation: CASSLTSPGIGRGETQYF. The J gene is TRBJ2-5, the V gene TRBV18; 7 bases map to TRBD2. J was trimmed by 5 bases and V by 6 bases; bases with no gene match: 21. Germline V CDR1 and CDR2: KGHSH, LQKENI. The CDR3 is 18 residues long.

The chain uses TRBV28 and TRBJ1-2; D is undetermined. Germline CDR1 MDHEN, CDR2 SYDVKM. The CDR3 totals 12 residues. Trimming left V 4 bases short and J 4 bases short, with 7 bases between. CDR3 in DNA: TGTGCCAGCAGTTCCGTAGTCTATGGCTACACCTTC. Protein product: CASSSVVYGYTF.

This chain connects TRBV27 to TRBJ2-7, with 11 bases lining up with TRBD2. CDR1 and CDR2 (germline): MNHEY, SMNVEV (reference sequence). This CDR3 is 15 amino acids long. V shed 1 base and J 3 bases; nucleotides not matched to a gene: 2. The CDR3 DNA reads as TGTGCCAGCAGTTTATTAGCGGGAGGGGGCTACGAGCAGTACTTC. Protein: CASSLLAGGGYEQYF.

This rearrangement joins TRBV4-1 to TRBJ2-3, with 8 positions matching TRBD2. The CDR3 is 18 amino acids. Germline trimming cut 0 bases from V and 6 bases from J; bases unmatched to any gene: 14. In germline, CDR1 is MGHRA, CDR2 YSYEKL. CDR3 DNA: TGCGCCAGCAGCCAAGACCCCCCACTAGCGGCCGGGGAGGATACGCAGTATTTT. The encoded protein is CASSQDPPLAAGEDTQYF.

Remarks on this clone: Other nucleotide sequences in the sample specify the same CDR3. The rearrangement joins TRBV5-1 to TRBJ1-2; D is unclear. This CDR3 is 12 amino acids long. Germline CDR1 reads SGHRS; CDR2 reads YFSETQ. Trimming pared 0 bases from V and 8 bases from J, leaving 8 bases between. The CDR3 nucleotides are TGCGCCAGCAGCTTGGAAGGAGGGGGCTACACCTTC. Protein product: CASSLEGGGYTF.

This rearrangement joins TRBV4-2 to TRBJ1-1, with D perhaps TRBD1 (5 bases). Germline V gives CDR1 LGHNA, CDR2 YNFKEQ. The V end lost 0 bases, the J end lost 5 bases, and 16 bases lay between the germline ends. The CDR3 length is 16 residues. CDR3: CASSQDRWQGGTEAFF. As DNA, the CDR3 is TGTGCCAGCAGCCAAGATAGATGGCAGGGCGGAACTGAAGCTTTCTTT.

In DNA, the CDR3 is TGTGCCAGCAGTGTGTTAGAGTCGAATCAGCCCCAGCATTTT. Its translation is CASSVLESNQPQHF. The chain has TRBV2 and TRBJ1-5; D unclear. Trimming removed 4 bases from V and 4 bases from J, with 11 bases in between. The CDR3 loop spans 14 amino acids. Germline-derived CDR1 and CDR2 are SNHLY and FYNNEI. Full variable domain (rest looked up from reference TRBV2 and TRBJ1-5): EPEVTQTPSHQVTQMGQEVILRCVPISNHLYFYWYRQILGQKVEFLVSFYNNEISEKSEIFDDQFSVERPDGSNFTLKIRSTKLEDSAMYFCASSVLESNQPQHFGDGTRLSIL.

The chain's CDR3 is CASSLGHTGELFF. CDR3 in DNA: TGTGCCAGCAGTCTTGGGCACACCGGGGAGCTGTTTTTT. This sequence joins TRBV27 and TRBJ2-2, with D unclear. The CDR3 loop spans 13 amino acids. The germline V gene has CDR1 MNHEY and CDR2 SMNVEV (reference sequence). The germline V and J ends were trimmed by 5 bases and 3 bases, with 7 bases remaining between them.

The chain is built from TRBV7-8 and TRBJ1-4, with D maybe TRBD1 (5 bases). The CDR3 runs 13 residues. Germline values: CDR1 SGHVS, CDR2 FQNEAQ. The V gene lost 8 bases and the J gene lost 8 bases, with 15 bases spanning the gap. In nucleotides, the CDR3 is TGTGCCAGCTCCCATGGGGCTCAGGAAAAACTGTTTTTT. It encodes CASSHGAQEKLFF.

This rearrangement joins TRBV29-1 to TRBJ2-5, with TRBD1 identical over 7 bases. The CDR3 covers 14 residues. With V trimmed by 0 bases and J by 3 bases, 4 bases remained unmatched. Germline V gene data show CDR1 as SQVTM and CDR2 as ANQGSEA. As DNA, the CDR3 is TGCAGCGTTGAAGAGTGGACAGGAGAAGAGACCCAGTACTTC. Its translation: CSVEEWTGEETQYF.

The chain uses TRBV30 and TRBJ2-7; D uncertain. The V end was cut by 2 bases, the J end by 3 bases, with 8 bases between. This CDR3 spans 12 amino acids. Looked up from germline, CDR1 is GTSNPN and CDR2 is SVGIG (reference sequence). CDR3 sequence (DNA): TGTGCCTGGAGTAGAGGCGGCTACGAGCAGTACTTC. This gives the protein CAWSRGGYEQYF.

This chain connects TRBV10-3 to TRBJ2-1; D remains ambiguous. Per germline, CDR1 ENHRY and CDR2 SYGVKD. V was clipped by 0 bases and J by 4 bases, with 16 bases between them. This CDR3 spans 17 amino acids. CDR3: CAISESKRVPSYNEQFF. As DNA, the CDR3 is TGTGCCATCAGTGAGTCCAAACGGGTACCTTCTTACAATGAGCAGTTCTTC.